These T cell receptor beta chains were read from a single sample in a study of read filtering for tumor transcriptome and immune sequencing. TCRdb re-analysed the reads in MiXCR, keeping a single row per CDR3 protein. The repertoire holds more than 45,000 distinct CDR3 sequences, with more than 9% as singletons. The sequenced sample consisted of a population of CD138-negative cells sorted from bone marrow. The receptors here all came from a donor over 35 with multiple myeloma. CDR3s include the opening cysteine and the closing phenylalanine or tryptophan. The D gene is left open where the match is weak. Rows may omit the clone size; those that give it use once, few, many or a size class.

cdr3_aa	cdr3_nt	j_call	clone_size	d_call	v_call
CSASRDRGERRKLFF	TGCAGCGCGTCCCGGGACAGGGGAGAACGGCGAAAACTGTTTTTT	TRBJ1-4	many	TRBD1	TRBV29-1
CASTQETYEQYF	TGTGCCAGCACCCAAGAAACCTACGAGCAGTACTTC	TRBJ2-7	many	NA	TRBV2
CASTTGQGTDTQYF	TGTGCCAGTACGACTGGACAGGGCACAGATACGCAGTATTTT	TRBJ2-3	many	TRBD1	TRBV19
CSVGDGTFGGYTF	TGCAGCGTGGGGGACGGAACTTTCGGAGGCTACACCTTC	TRBJ1-2	many	NA	TRBV29-1
CASSTATSGGDFSTDTQYF	TGTGCCAGCAGCACTGCGACTAGCGGCGGGGACTTCAGCACAGATACGCAGTATTTT	TRBJ2-3	many	TRBD2	TRBV2
CASRTGGRGEKLFF	TGCGCCAGCAGAACAGGGGGCCGGGGTGAAAAACTGTTTTTT	TRBJ1-4	many	TRBD1	TRBV5-1
CASSAGTAYGYTF	TGTGCCAGCAGCGCTGGGACGGCCTATGGCTACACCTTC	TRBJ1-2	many	NA	TRBV11-2
CSARAMAGTGANTGELFF	TGCAGTGCTAGAGCAATGGCCGGGACAGGGGCGAACACCGGGGAGCTGTTTTTT	TRBJ2-2	few	TRBD1	TRBV20-1
CSAHRDKINIQYF	TGCAGTGCCCACCGGGACAAAATTAACATTCAGTACTTC	TRBJ2-4	NA	NA	TRBV20-1
CASSPYGENTEAFF	TGCGCCAGCAGCCCATATGGGGAGAACACTGAAGCTTTCTTT	TRBJ1-1	few	NA	TRBV5-1
CASSGTRGRTEAFF	TGCGCCAGCAGCGGGACCCGGGGACGCACTGAAGCTTTCTTT	TRBJ1-1	many	NA	TRBV5-1
CASSLSASADTQYF	TGTGCCAGCAGCTTATCAGCGTCGGCAGATACGCAGTATTTT	TRBJ2-3	many	NA	TRBV7-3
CASSRPGLAGGLADTQYF	TGTGCCAGCAGCCGCCCCGGACTAGCGGGGGGGCTTGCAGATACGCAGTATTTT	TRBJ2-3	many	TRBD2	TRBV7-3
CASISSGNTIYF	TGTGCCAGCATCAGCTCTGGAAACACCATATATTTT	TRBJ1-3	many	NA	TRBV6-5
CASSLIAGTANNGQFF	TGTGCCAGCTCACTTATTGCCGGGACAGCAAACAATGGGCAGTTCTTC	TRBJ2-1	NA	TRBD1	TRBV18
CASMIGVGNTEAFF	TGTGCCAGCATGATCGGGGTGGGGAACACTGAAGCTTTCTTT	TRBJ1-1	many	NA	TRBV6-1
CSVRIGTDTQYF	TGCAGCGTTCGAATTGGCACAGATACGCAGTATTTT	TRBJ2-3	few	NA	TRBV29-1
CASSLNEAANTGELFF	TGTGCCAGCTCCCTAAACGAGGCAGCGAACACCGGGGAGCTGTTTTTT	TRBJ2-2	many	NA	TRBV18
CASSVGQKETQYF	TGTGCCAGCAGCGTAGGGCAGAAAGAGACCCAGTACTTC	TRBJ2-5	many	NA	TRBV9
CASSPLLAGLRDTQYF	TGTGCCAGCAGTCCACTACTAGCGGGATTGAGGGATACGCAGTATTTT	TRBJ2-3	many	TRBD2	TRBV9
CASSLRGGTGYAGELFF	TGTGCCAGCAGCCTGCGAGGGGGGACGGGGTACGCCGGGGAGCTGTTTTTT	TRBJ2-2	many	NA	TRBV6-5
CASSSLGQGPLHF	TGTGCCAGCAGTTCCTTAGGACAGGGCCCCCTTCACTTC	TRBJ2-4	many	TRBD1	TRBV6-5
CASSFWTGVTEAFF	TGTGCCAGCAGCTTTTGGACAGGGGTCACTGAAGCTTTCTTT	TRBJ1-1	many	TRBD1	TRBV7-2
CASSPPGRHSTDTQYF	TGTGCCAGCTCACCACCGGGACGTCATAGCACAGATACGCAGTATTTT	TRBJ2-3	many	NA	TRBV18
CASSGLHTDTQYF	TGTGCCAGCAGCGGGCTGCACACAGATACGCAGTATTTT	TRBJ2-3	many	NA	TRBV7-3
CSARDPPQRYEQYF	TGCAGTGCTAGAGATCCCCCACAACGCTACGAGCAGTACTTC	TRBJ2-7	many	NA	TRBV20-1
CASRGQGTDTQYF	TGTGCCAGCAGGGGACAGGGCACAGATACGCAGTATTTT	TRBJ2-3	many	TRBD1	TRBV2
CASSLRTASTDTQYF	TGTGCCAGCAGCTTGAGGACAGCTAGCACAGATACGCAGTATTTT	TRBJ2-3	few	NA	TRBV5-4
CASSQGSGTSGSDTQYF	TGCGCCAGCAGCCAAGGGTCCGGGACTAGCGGTTCAGATACGCAGTATTTT	TRBJ2-3	many	TRBD2	TRBV4-1
CASSLVTASDTQYF	TGCGCCAGCAGCTTGGTGACGGCATCGGATACGCAGTATTTT	TRBJ2-3	many	NA	TRBV5-1
CASSIARGDTQYF	TGTGCCAGTAGTATAGCCAGGGGAGATACGCAGTATTTT	TRBJ2-3	NA	NA	TRBV19
CASSQDHGAGSYNSPLHF	TGTGCCAGCAGCCAAGATCACGGGGCGGGCTCCTATAATTCACCCCTCCACTTT	TRBJ1-6	many	NA	TRBV4-2
CASSPSLAVPSYGYTF	TGCGCCAGCAGCCCCTCCCTGGCGGTCCCTAGCTATGGCTACACCTTC	TRBJ1-2	few	NA	TRBV4-1
CSASVWGNQPQHF	TGCAGTGCGAGTGTGTGGGGCAATCAGCCCCAGCATTTT	TRBJ1-5	many	NA	TRBV20-1
CASSLDGGAYNEQFF	TGTGCCAGCAGCTTAGATGGCGGGGCGTACAATGAGCAGTTCTTC	TRBJ2-1	many	NA	TRBV7-6
CASSYGGIQNTEAFF	TGTGCCAGCAGTTACGGTGGCATACAGAACACTGAAGCTTTCTTT	TRBJ1-1	many	NA	TRBV6-2/TRBV6-3
CSVNPFQNTEAFF	TGCAGCGTTAACCCATTCCAAAACACTGAAGCTTTCTTT	TRBJ1-1	few	NA	TRBV29-1
CATSDPSGAYEQYF	TGTGCCACCAGTGATCCCTCCGGGGCCTACGAGCAGTACTTC	TRBJ2-7	many	NA	TRBV24-1
CASRTRSTTYEQYF	TGTGCCAGCAGAACACGATCGACCACCTACGAGCAGTACTTC	TRBJ2-7	many	NA	TRBV7-2
CSASAPRGNQPQHF	TGCAGTGCTAGTGCACCCAGGGGAAATCAGCCCCAGCATTTT	TRBJ1-5	many	NA	TRBV20-1
CASSLSGVAYEQYF	TGTGCCAGCAGCTTATCAGGGGTAGCCTACGAGCAGTACTTC	TRBJ2-7	many	NA	TRBV7-2
CASSPSRVSTGTEAFF	TGTGCCAGCAGCCCGAGCAGGGTTTCTACAGGCACTGAAGCTTTCTTT	TRBJ1-1	many	NA	TRBV7-9
CASSFRVASNQPQHF	TGCGCCAGCAGTTTCAGGGTGGCAAGCAATCAGCCCCAGCATTTT	TRBJ1-5	many	NA	TRBV10-1
CAWSARLPNTEAFF	TGTGCCTGGAGTGCCCGGTTACCTAACACTGAAGCTTTCTTT	TRBJ1-1	many	NA	TRBV30